This TCR beta chain was sequenced during a study of T cell repertoires in cytomegalovirus infection. General observations from the study: Cumulative frequency (of public TCR beta family members) identified carriers of CMV plus the relevant HLA. HLA-C-restricted, CMV-specific TCR beta clonotypes were dominant ex vivo.

This CDR3 has 16 amino acids. Trimming cost V 4 bases and J 4 bases, with 14 bases left between them. Per germline, CDR1 LNHNV and CDR2 YYDKDF (reference sequence). A single record per CDR3 protein comes from TCRdb applying MiXCR to the reads. Counted here are approximately 910,000 distinct CDR3 sequences, roughly 31% occurring once; the ten biggest clones make up more than 13%. A word on this clonotype: Its antigen is as yet unknown.

The receptor was derived from a human donor in good health (CMV status not recorded). Some clones in this sample may be carry-over from other donors' samples. The sample consisted of cultured CD8+ T cells from PBMCs, taken from culture after CMV antigen stimulation. The chain joins TRBV15 to TRBJ1-6; no definite D call. As DNA, the CDR3 is TGTGCCACCAGCAACTTACCGACTCCTTATAATTCACCCCTCCACTTT. The encoded protein is CATSNLPTPYNSPLHF.